This is a list of T cell receptor beta chains from one sample in a study of resident and recirculating memory T cells in vitiligo. Assay used: immunoSEQ multiplex PCR; TCRdb lists only in-frame clones, some missing. The data show around 43,000 clones, 80% to 95% seen once. Material for sequencing was blood. All receptors come from a male donor with vitiligo. Each CDR3 is given with its conserved first and last residue. A D gene is named only where the DNA matches it firmly. Part of the rows lack a size; the others show once, few, many or a class for expanded clones.

d_call,clone_size,v_call,j_call,cdr3_aa,cdr3_nt
TRBD2,NA,TRBV7-6,TRBJ2-7,CASSGGLAGAYEQYF,TGTGCCAGCAGCGGGGGACTAGCGGGGGCCTACGAGCAGTACTTC
NA,once,TRBV19,TRBJ2-7,CASKGQRPYEQYF,TGTGCCAGTAAAGGACAGCGCCCCTACGAGCAGTACTTC
TRBD2,NA,TRBV2,TRBJ2-5,CASSRTSGGETQYF,TGTGCCAGCAGCAGGACTAGCGGGGGTGAGACCCAGTACTTC
NA,NA,TRBV6-5,TRBJ1-4,CASSPTTTNEKLFF,TGTGCCAGCAGTCCGACAACAACTAATGAAAAACTGTTTTTT
NA,NA,TRBV6-6,TRBJ2-5,CASSYGPRGETQYF,TGTGCCAGCAGTTATGGGCCTCGGGGAGAGACCCAGTACTTC
NA,NA,TRBV10-3,TRBJ2-1,CAINGENEQFF,TGTGCCATCAACGGAGAAAATGAGCAGTTCTTC
TRBD2,NA,TRBV9,TRBJ2-7,CASSVGVSGDYEQYF,TGTGCCAGCAGCGTAGGTGTTAGCGGGGACTACGAGCAGTACTTC
TRBD1,few,TRBV19,TRBJ2-7,CASSRTGGLYEQYF,TGTGCCAGTAGCCGGACAGGGGGACTCTACGAGCAGTACTTC
NA,NA,TRBV5-8,TRBJ2-2,CASSPLGVANTGELFF,TGTGCCAGCAGCCCGTTAGGGGTGGCGAACACCGGGGAGCTGTTTTTT
NA,NA,TRBV5-1,TRBJ1-5,CASSRVGSTPQHF,TGCGCCAGCAGCAGGGTCGGGAGTACCCCCCAGCATTTT
NA,NA,TRBV6-5,TRBJ1-1,CASSYRRGVTEAFF,TGTGCCAGCAGTTACCGGAGGGGCGTGACTGAAGCTTTCTTT
TRBD2,NA,TRBV27,TRBJ2-5,CASSDQRGTETQYF,TGTGCCAGCAGTGACCAGCGGGGTACGGAGACCCAGTACTTC
TRBD2,NA,TRBV7-9,TRBJ2-7,CASFHVSGGRSSYEQYF,TGTGCCAGCTTCCACGTTAGCGGGGGGCGTAGCTCCTACGAGCAGTACTTC
TRBD1,NA,TRBV27,TRBJ1-1,CASSFRDRDTEAFF,TGTGCCAGCAGTTTCCGGGACAGGGACACTGAAGCTTTCTTT
TRBD1,few,TRBV6-5,TRBJ1-6,CASSWGQHNSPLHF,TGTGCCAGCAGTTGGGGACAGCATAATTCACCCCTCCACTTT
NA,NA,TRBV18,TRBJ2-7,CASSLPGTYEQYF,TGTGCCAGCTCACTTCCGGGTACCTACGAGCAGTACTTC
NA,NA,TRBV30,TRBJ1-2,CAWSPGKNYGYTF,TGTGCCTGGAGCCCCGGGAAAAACTATGGCTACACCTTC
TRBD2,NA,TRBV5-1,TRBJ2-1,CASSSTSGGGNEQFF,TGCGCCAGCAGCTCCACTAGCGGGGGCGGCAATGAGCAGTTCTTC
NA,NA,TRBV2,TRBJ2-2,CASSESRGAGGGELFF,TGTGCCAGCAGTGAATCGCGGGGGGCAGGGGGCGGGGAGCTGTTTTTT
TRBD1,few,TRBV30,TRBJ1-6,CAWGGQGRPLHF,TGTGCCTGGGGTGGACAGGGCAGACCCCTCCACTTT
NA,NA,TRBV7-3,TRBJ2-3,CASSTGGPGTDTQYF,TGTGCCAGCAGCACCGGGGGGCCTGGCACAGATACGCAGTATTTT
NA,NA,TRBV7-2,TRBJ2-3,CASTRRTLPSTDTQYF,TGTGCCAGCACCCGCCGGACTTTACCTAGCACAGATACGCAGTATTTT
NA,NA,TRBV6-5,TRBJ1-6,CASSSYTNNSPLHF,TGTGCCAGCAGTTCATACACGAATAATTCACCCCTCCACTTT
TRBD1,NA,TRBV30,TRBJ1-2,CAWSVQTGYGYTF,TGTGCCTGGAGTGTACAGACAGGGTACGGCTACACCTTC
NA,NA,TRBV11-2,TRBJ1-2,CASSLLAGASGYTF,TGTGCCAGCAGCTTACTGGCAGGGGCCTCTGGGTACACCTTC
NA,NA,TRBV6-5,TRBJ1-6,CASSWVPQANNSPLHF,TGTGCCAGCAGTTGGGTCCCACAGGCTAATAATTCACCCCTCCACTTT
NA,NA,TRBV15,TRBJ2-7,CATSRVSAGSEQYF,TGTGCCACCAGCAGAGTGAGTGCCGGGAGCGAGCAGTACTTC
NA,once,TRBV25-1,TRBJ1-6,CASRQTGSPNSPLHF,TGTGCCAGCAGACAAACAGGGAGCCCTAATTCACCCCTCCACTTT
TRBD1,NA,TRBV5-8,TRBJ1-5,CASSPEGQPNQPQHF,TGTGCCAGCAGCCCCGAGGGACAGCCAAATCAGCCCCAGCATTTT
NA,NA,TRBV7-2,TRBJ1-5,CASSRNTPSDQPQHF,TGTGCCAGCAGCCGCAATACACCCTCAGATCAGCCCCAGCATTTT
NA,NA,TRBV15,TRBJ1-4,CATSRDGVRGEKLFF,TGTGCCACCAGCAGAGACGGCGTCCGGGGTGAAAAACTGTTTTTT
NA,NA,TRBV7-9,TRBJ1-3,CASSLQGVGNTIYF,TGTGCCAGCAGCCTACAGGGTGTCGGAAACACCATATATTTT
NA,NA,TRBV29-1,TRBJ1-1,CSVRPSGTEAFF,TGCAGCGTACGGCCCTCAGGGACTGAAGCTTTCTTT
NA,NA,TRBV19,TRBJ1-2,CASWGGLNYGYTF,TGTGCCAGTTGGGGAGGGCTGAACTATGGCTACACCTTC
NA,NA,TRBV20-1,TRBJ1-1,CSATRNTEAFF,TGCAGTGCTACCAGGAACACTGAAGCTTTCTTT
TRBD1,NA,TRBV4-3,TRBJ2-6,CASSPQGAAGANVLTF,TGCGCCAGCAGCCCCCAGGGGGCGGCTGGGGCCAACGTCCTGACTTTC
TRBD1,NA,TRBV2,TRBJ1-2,CASSDMGQAAGYTF,TGTGCCAGCAGCGACATGGGACAGGCGGCTGGCTACACCTTC
TRBD1,NA,TRBV29-1,TRBJ2-1,CSADGTGIYNEQFF,TGCAGCGCTGACGGGACAGGGATCTACAATGAGCAGTTCTTC
TRBD1,NA,TRBV11-2,TRBJ2-1,CASSFSGQGWNEQFF,TGTGCCAGCAGCTTTTCGGGACAGGGTTGGAATGAGCAGTTCTTC
TRBD1,NA,TRBV5-5,TRBJ2-2,CASSFEFVYRGNTGELFF,TGTGCCAGCAGCTTTGAATTTGTGTACAGGGGGAACACCGGGGAGCTGTTTTTT
NA,NA,TRBV7-3,TRBJ2-3,CASSLIGWGQGGDTQYF,TGTGCCAGCAGCTTAATTGGGTGGGGGCAGGGTGGAGATACGCAGTATTTT
TRBD1,NA,TRBV5-1,TRBJ1-1,CASSPDRGNTEAFF,TGCGCCAGCAGCCCCGACAGGGGGAACACTGAAGCTTTCTTT
TRBD2,once,TRBV5-1,TRBJ2-1,CASSRSGGENNEQFF,TGCGCCAGCAGCAGGAGCGGGGGAGAAAACAATGAGCAGTTCTTC
NA,NA,TRBV5-1,TRBJ1-2,CASSPGQSTGYGYTF,TGCGCCAGCAGCCCGGGACAAAGTACGGGCTATGGCTACACCTTC
NA,NA,TRBV19,TRBJ1-1,CASSPDRTTEAFF,TGTGCCAGTAGTCCCGACAGGACCACTGAAGCTTTCTTT
TRBD1,NA,TRBV6-5,TRBJ1-2,CASSPPGTDYGYTF,TGTGCCAGCAGTCCCCCCGGGACAGACTATGGCTACACCTTC
NA,NA,TRBV6-1,TRBJ2-7,CATATGQNEQYF,TGTGCCACAGCCACAGGGCAGAACGAGCAGTACTTC
TRBD1,NA,TRBV7-3,TRBJ2-7,CASSSTGGRVGEQYF,TGTGCCAGCAGCTCTACAGGGGGACGTGTGGGGGAGCAGTACTTC
NA,NA,TRBV27,TRBJ1-4,CASKTGRPNEKLFF,TGTGCCAGCAAAACAGGGCGTCCTAATGAAAAACTGTTTTTT
NA,NA,TRBV2,TRBJ1-4,CASRKTATNEKLFF,TGTGCCAGCAGGAAGACTGCAACTAATGAAAAACTGTTTTTT
NA,NA,TRBV7-3,TRBJ2-1,CASSVSGQHEQFF,TGTGCCAGCAGCGTCTCCGGACAGCATGAGCAGTTCTTC